A single sample is the source of the 11 T cell receptor beta chains below, sequenced in a study of T cells in Graves' hyperthyroidism and ophthalmopathy. RNA transcripts gave rise to amplified TCR beta CDR3 regions. In the first-round RT-PCR of the TCR CDR3, the HTBI primer set was used. TCRdb re-called the multiplex PCR reads through MiXCR, storing one row per CDR3 protein. Of a few hundred thousand distinct CDR3 sequences detected, 40% to 55% appear once; the ten largest clones hold roughly 7.7%. The sequenced sample was peripheral blood or thyroid tissue (not recorded which). Receptors originate from a woman aged 18-29 years with Graves' hyperthyroidism.

This clonotype turned up a few times. CDR3 sequence (DNA): TGTGCCAGCAGCGTCCGACTAGCGGGCTTATACAATGAGCAGTTCTTC. It translates to CASSVRLAGLYNEQFF. The chain is built from TRBV13 and TRBJ2-1, with 10 bases lining up with TRBD2. Trimming at V came to 5 bases and at J to 4 bases, leaving 8 bases not matched to a gene. Germline V CDR1 and CDR2: PRHDT, FYEKMQ (reference sequence). The CDR3 has 16 residues.

This clonotype was observed at least ten times. The rearrangement uses TRBV12-3 or TRBV12-4 and TRBJ1-3; D gene uncertain. Trimming cost V 6 bases and J 0 bases, with 9 bases left between them. CDR3 size: 14 residues. The CDR3 sequence is CASRHTLSGNTIYF. CDR3 DNA: TGTGCCAGCAGACACACACTCTCTGGAAACACCATATATTTT.

The V call is TRBV2, the J call TRBJ1-2, with a tentative D call TRBD1 (5 bases). Trimming took off 1 base at V and 3 bases at J, with 12 bases between the two ends. This CDR3 comprises 15 residues. From germline, CDR1 is SNHLY and CDR2 FYNNEI. CDR3 in amino acids: CASSEGARRDYGYTF. DNA of the CDR3: TGTGCCAGCAGTGAAGGGGCCCGCAGGGACTATGGCTACACCTTC.

In DNA form, the CDR3 reads TGTGCCAGCACCAGGTCGGGGGGTTACAATGAAGCTTTCTTT. As protein: CASTRSGGYNEAFF. J is TRBJ1-1 and V is TRBV7-3; perhaps TRBD1 as D (5 bases). V shed 7 bases and J shed 7 bases, with 19 bases lying between them. CDR1 SGHTA and CDR2 FQGTGA come from the germline V gene. CDR3 size: 14 residues.

This rearrangement joins TRBV29-1 to TRBJ2-7, with 12 bases identical to TRBD1. Germline CDR1 and CDR2: SQVTM and ANQGSEA. V lost 6 bases and J lost 5; bases outside the gene matches: 5. The CDR3 contains 13 residues. CDR3 nucleotide sequence: TGCAGCGTCGGGGGGACAGGGGGCGACGAGCAGTACTTC. This translates into CSVGGTGGDEQYF.

This chain links TRBV5-1 with TRBJ2-7; 8 nucleotides agree with TRBD2. Germline values: CDR1 SGHRS, CDR2 YFSETQ. V lost 4 bases to trimming and J lost 0 bases; unmatched junction nucleotides: 12. This CDR3 has 17 residues. This CDR3 reads CASSHPWGGRSSYEQYF. CDR3 in DNA: TGCGCCAGCAGCCACCCCTGGGGCGGGAGGAGCTCCTACGAGCAGTACTTC. Full variable domain (rest looked up from reference TRBV5-1 and TRBJ2-7): KAGVTQTPRYLIKTRGQQVTLSCSPISGHRSVSWYQQTPGQGLQFLFEYFSETQRNKGNFPGRFSGRQFSNSRSEMNVSTLELGDSALYLCASSHPWGGRSSYEQYFGPGTRLTVT.

This clonotype has more than one count but fewer than ten. The chain joins TRBV6-5 to TRBJ1-6, with 7 nucleotides matching TRBD1. The V segment lost 2 bases and the J segment 0 bases; nucleotides outside the gene matches: 13. The CDR3 is 20 amino acids. Germline V gene lookup returns CDR1 MNHEY and CDR2 SVGAGI. The CDR3 loop reads CASSYLPGQRSGSYNSPLHF. DNA for the CDR3: TGTGCCAGCAGTTACCTACCGGGACAGCGGTCGGGCTCCTATAATTCACCCCTCCACTTT.

The rearrangement links TRBV7-9 to TRBJ1-3; the D is unclear. The CDR3 extends over 15 amino acids. V was pared by 0 bases and J by 0 bases, with 6 bases between. Germline values: CDR1 SEHNR, CDR2 FQNEAQ (reference sequence). CDR3 residues: CASSLAPDSGNTIYF. The CDR3 DNA reads as TGTGCCAGCAGCTTAGCCCCAGACTCTGGAAACACCATATATTTT.

The chain combines TRBV10-3 with TRBJ1-2; 8 nucleotides agree with TRBD1. Germline-derived CDR1 and CDR2 are ENHRY and SYGVKD. The CDR3 loop spans 16 amino acids. V lost 0 bases to trimming and J lost 3 bases; unmatched junction nucleotides: 6. The DNA of the CDR3 is TGTGCCATCAGTGAGTCGGCCTCGGGACAGGACTATGGCTACACCTTC. Protein: CAISESASGQDYGYTF.

In regard to this clonotype: The junction departs from the called germline gene at one end, perhaps through a read error. The chain carries TRBV7-6 and TRBJ2-5; TRBD2 is a possible D gene (6 bases). The CDR3 sequence is 15 residues long. The V gene's germline CDR1 is SGHVS and CDR2 FNYEAQ. This chain's CDR3 is CASSHDSGLQETQYF. CDR3 nucleotide sequence: TGCGCCAGCAGCCACGACTCGGGACTCCAAGAGACCCAGTACTTC.

The chain combines TRBV10-3 with TRBJ2-5, with D perhaps matching TRBD2 (5 bases). Germline CDR1 is ENHRY and CDR2 is SYGVKD. V was trimmed by 7 bases and J by 3 bases, leaving 12 bases between them. The CDR3 sequence is 13 residues long. CDR3 sequence (DNA): TGTGCCATCAAAACGACTAAGGAAGAGACCCAGTACTTC. Translating it yields CAIKTTKEETQYF.